This TCR beta chain was retrieved from a study of blood T cell repertoires in COVID-19. Study summary: PBMCs, B-cell-depleted T cells, or T cells were the source of the cDNA or gDNA that made up the material.

CDR1 is SGHTS and CDR2 is YDEGEE in the germline V gene. V gave up 6 bases and J gave up 4 bases, with 18 bases separating them. CDR3 size: 15 residues. Seattle enrolled patients during active infection and tracked them longitudinally. The authors' processing: Amplification of reference gene primers provided the estimated nucleated cell counts. Profiled with immunoSEQ multiplex PCR; TCRdb holds only in-frame clones, not every one. That table gives V, J and clone size, and the DNA gave D and trimming. The sample contains approximately 150,000 clones, less than 85% of which appear only once. The genes are TRBV5-8 and TRBJ2-3, with D perhaps matching TRBD2 (6 bases). This TCR came from an older woman with COVID-19, enrolled during active disease. The sequenced sample was peripheral blood. This CDR3 reads CASNSKEGPPDTQYF. DNA of the CDR3: TGTGCCAGCAACTCAAAGGAGGGGCCCCCAGATACGCAGTATTTT. Looking up the rest from reference TRBV5-8 and TRBJ2-3 gives the full variable domain: EAGVTQSPTHLIKTRGQQATLRCSPISGHTSVYWYQQALGLGLQFLLWYDEGEERNRGNFPPRFSGRQFPNYSSELNVNALELEDSALYLCASNSKEGPPDTQYFGPGTRLTVL.